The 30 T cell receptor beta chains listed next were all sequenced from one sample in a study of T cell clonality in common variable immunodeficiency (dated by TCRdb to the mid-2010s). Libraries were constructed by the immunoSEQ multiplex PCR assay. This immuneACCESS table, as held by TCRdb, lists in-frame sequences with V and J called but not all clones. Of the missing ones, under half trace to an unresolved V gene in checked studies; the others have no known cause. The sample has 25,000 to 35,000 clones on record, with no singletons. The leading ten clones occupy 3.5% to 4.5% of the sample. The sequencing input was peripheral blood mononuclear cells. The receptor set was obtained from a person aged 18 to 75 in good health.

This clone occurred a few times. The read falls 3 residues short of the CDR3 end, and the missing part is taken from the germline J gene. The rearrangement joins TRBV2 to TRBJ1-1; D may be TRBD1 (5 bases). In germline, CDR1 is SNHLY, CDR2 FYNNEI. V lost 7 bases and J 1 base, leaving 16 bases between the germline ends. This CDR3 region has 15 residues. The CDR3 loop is CASMKEGLENTEAFF. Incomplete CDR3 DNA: TGTGCCAGCATGAAGGAGGGGTTGGAGAACACTGAA.

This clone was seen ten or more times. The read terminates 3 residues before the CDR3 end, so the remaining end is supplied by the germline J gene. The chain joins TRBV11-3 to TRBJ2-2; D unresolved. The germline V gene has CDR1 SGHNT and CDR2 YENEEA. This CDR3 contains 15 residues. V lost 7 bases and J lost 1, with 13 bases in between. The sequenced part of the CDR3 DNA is TGTGCCAGCACCAATAGGGCAGGGAACACCGGGGAG. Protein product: CASTNRAGNTGE. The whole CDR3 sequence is CASTNRAGNTGELFF.

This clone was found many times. The CDR3 bases that were read are TGTGCCAGCAGCTCGCGGGAGTCTTATGAG. Its translation is CASSSRESYE. The CDR3 in its entirety is CASSSRESYEQFF. The V gene is TRBV7-3, the J gene TRBJ2-1; TRBD2 aligns across 7 bases. The observed sequence ends 3 residues before the CDR3 terminus, with the missing tail filled in from the germline J gene. V shed 4 bases and J 8 bases; nucleotides not matched to a gene: 5. CDR3 size: 13 residues. Germline V gene sequence: CDR1 SGHTA, CDR2 FQGTGA.

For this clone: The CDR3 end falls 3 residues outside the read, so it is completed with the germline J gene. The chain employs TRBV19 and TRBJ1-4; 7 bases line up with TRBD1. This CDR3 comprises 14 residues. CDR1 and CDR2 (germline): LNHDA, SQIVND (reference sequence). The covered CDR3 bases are TGTGCCAGTAGTCCGGACAGGCCCAACTCTCTA. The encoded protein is CASSPDRPNSL. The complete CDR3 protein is CASSPDRPNSLLFF.

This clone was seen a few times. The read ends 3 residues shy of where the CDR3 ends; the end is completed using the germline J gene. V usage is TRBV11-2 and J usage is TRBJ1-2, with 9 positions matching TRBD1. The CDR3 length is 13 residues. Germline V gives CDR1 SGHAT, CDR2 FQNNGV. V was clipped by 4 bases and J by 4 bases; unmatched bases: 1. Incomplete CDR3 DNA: TGTGCCAGCAGCTCGGGACAGGGCTATGGC. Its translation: CASSSGQGYG. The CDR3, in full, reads CASSSGQGYGYTF.

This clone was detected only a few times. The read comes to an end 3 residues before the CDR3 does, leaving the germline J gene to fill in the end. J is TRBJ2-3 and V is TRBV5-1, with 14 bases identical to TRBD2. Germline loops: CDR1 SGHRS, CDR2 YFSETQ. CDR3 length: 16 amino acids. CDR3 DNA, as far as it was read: TGCGCCAGCAGCGGGGGGACTAGCGGGAGCCAAGAGACG. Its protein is CASSGGTSGSQET. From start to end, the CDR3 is CASSGGTSGSQETQYF.

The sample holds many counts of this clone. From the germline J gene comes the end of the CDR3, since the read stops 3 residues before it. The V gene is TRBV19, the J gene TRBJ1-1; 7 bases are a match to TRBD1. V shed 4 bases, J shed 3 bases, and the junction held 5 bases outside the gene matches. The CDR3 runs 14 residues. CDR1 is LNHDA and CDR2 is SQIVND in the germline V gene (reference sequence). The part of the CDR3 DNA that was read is TGTGCCAGTAGTAGGGATCAGGGGGACACTGAA. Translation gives CASSRDQGDTE. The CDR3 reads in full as CASSRDQGDTEAFF.

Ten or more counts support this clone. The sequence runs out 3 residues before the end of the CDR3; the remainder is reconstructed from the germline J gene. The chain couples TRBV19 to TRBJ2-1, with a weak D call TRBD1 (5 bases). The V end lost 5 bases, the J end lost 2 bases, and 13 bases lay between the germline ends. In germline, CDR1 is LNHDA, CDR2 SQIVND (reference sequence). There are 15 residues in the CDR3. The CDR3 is CASSASGITYNEQFF. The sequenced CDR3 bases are TGTGCCAGTAGTGCCTCAGGGATAACCTACAATGAG.

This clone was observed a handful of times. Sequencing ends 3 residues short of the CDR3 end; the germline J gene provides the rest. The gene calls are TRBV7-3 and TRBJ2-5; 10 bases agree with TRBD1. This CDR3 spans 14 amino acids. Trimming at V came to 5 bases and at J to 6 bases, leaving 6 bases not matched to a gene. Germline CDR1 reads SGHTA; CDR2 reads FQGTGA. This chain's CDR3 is CASSPGTGVKTQYF. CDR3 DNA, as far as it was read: TGTGCCAGCAGCCCGGGGACAGGGGTAAAGACC.

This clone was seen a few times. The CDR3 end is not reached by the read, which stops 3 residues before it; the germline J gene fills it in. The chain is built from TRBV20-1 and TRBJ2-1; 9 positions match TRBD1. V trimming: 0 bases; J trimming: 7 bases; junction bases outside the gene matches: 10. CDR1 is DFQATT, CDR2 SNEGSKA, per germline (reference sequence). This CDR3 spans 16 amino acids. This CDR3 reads CSARDPKTGGLNEQFF. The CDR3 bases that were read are TGCAGTGCTAGAGATCCGAAGACAGGGGGACTGAATGAG.

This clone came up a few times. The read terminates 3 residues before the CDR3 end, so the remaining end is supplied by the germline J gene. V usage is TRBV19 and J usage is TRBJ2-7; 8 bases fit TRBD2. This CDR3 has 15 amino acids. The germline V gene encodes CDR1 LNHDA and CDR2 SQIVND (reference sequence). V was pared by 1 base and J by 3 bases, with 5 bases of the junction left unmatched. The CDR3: CASSIASLAGYEQYF. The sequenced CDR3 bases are TGTGCCAGTAGTATAGCATCCCTAGCGGGCTACGAG.

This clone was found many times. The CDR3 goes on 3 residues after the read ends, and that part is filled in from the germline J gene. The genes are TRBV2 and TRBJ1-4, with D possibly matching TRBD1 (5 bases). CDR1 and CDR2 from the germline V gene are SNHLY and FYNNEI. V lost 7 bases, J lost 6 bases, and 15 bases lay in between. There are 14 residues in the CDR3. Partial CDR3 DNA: TGTGCCAGCAATCAAGGAACACAGGATGAAAAA. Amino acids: CASNQGTQDEK. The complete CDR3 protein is CASNQGTQDEKLFF.

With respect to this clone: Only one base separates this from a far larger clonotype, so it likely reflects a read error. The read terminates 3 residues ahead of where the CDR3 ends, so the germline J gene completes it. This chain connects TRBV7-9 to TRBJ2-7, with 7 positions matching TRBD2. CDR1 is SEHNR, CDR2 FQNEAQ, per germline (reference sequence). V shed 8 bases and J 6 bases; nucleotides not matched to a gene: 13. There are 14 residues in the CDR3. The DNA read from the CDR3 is TGTGCCAGCGAATCTAGCGGTGGACCCTGCGAG. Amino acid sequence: CASESSGGPCE. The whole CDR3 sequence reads CASESSGGPCEQYF.

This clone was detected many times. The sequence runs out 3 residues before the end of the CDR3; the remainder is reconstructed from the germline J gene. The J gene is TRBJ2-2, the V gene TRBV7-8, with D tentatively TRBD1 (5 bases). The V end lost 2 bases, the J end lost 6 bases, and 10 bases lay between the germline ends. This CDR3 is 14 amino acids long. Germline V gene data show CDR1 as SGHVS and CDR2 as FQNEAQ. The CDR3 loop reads CASSLIQVPGELFF. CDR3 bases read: TGTGCCAGCAGCTTAATACAGGTTCCCGGGGAG.

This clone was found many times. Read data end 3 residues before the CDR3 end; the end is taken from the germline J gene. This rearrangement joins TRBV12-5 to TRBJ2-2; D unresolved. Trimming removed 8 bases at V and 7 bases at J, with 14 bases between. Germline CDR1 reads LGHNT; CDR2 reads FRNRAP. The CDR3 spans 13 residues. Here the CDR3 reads CASTSPQDGELFF. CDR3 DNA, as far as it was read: TGTGCTAGTACATCCCCCCAGGACGGGGAG.

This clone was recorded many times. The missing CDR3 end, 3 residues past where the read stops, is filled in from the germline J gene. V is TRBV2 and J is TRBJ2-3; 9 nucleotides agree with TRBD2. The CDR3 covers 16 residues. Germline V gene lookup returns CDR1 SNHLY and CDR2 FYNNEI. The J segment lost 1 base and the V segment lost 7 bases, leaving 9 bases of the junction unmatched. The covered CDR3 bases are TGTGCCAGCAAGGGGGGTAGCGGGAGAGGCACAGATACG. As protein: CASKGGSGRGTDT. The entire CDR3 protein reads CASKGGSGRGTDTQYF.

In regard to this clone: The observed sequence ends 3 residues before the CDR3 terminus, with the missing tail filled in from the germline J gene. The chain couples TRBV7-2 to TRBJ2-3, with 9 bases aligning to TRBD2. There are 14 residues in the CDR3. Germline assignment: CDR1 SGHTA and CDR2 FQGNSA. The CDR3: CASSRTSVQETQYF. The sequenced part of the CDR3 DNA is TGTGCCAGCAGCCGGACTAGCGTTCAAGAGACG.

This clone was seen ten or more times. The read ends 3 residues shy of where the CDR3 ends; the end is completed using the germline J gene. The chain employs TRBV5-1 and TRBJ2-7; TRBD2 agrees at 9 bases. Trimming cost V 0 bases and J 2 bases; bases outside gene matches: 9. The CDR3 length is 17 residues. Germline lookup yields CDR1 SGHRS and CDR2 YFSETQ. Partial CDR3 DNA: TGCGCCAGCAGCTTGGGGCTAGCGGGACATTATGCCTACGAG. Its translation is CASSLGLAGHYAYE. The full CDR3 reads CASSLGLAGHYAYEQYF.

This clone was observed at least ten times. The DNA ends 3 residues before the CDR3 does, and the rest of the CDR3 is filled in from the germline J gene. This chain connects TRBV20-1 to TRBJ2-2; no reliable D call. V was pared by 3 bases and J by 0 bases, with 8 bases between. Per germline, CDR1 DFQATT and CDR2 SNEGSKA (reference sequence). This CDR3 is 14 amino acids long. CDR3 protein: CSASGLANTGELFF. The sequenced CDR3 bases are TGCAGTGCTAGTGGCCTCGCGAACACCGGGGAG.

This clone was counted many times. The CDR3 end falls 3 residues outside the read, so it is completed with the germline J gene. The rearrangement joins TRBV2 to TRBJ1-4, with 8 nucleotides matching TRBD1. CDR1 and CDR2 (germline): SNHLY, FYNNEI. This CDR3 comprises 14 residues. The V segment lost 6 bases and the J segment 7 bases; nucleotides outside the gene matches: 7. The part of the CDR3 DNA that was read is TGTGCCAGCAGAGCAGGGGGCCATAGTGAAAAA. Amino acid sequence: CASRAGGHSEK. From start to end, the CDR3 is CASRAGGHSEKLFF.

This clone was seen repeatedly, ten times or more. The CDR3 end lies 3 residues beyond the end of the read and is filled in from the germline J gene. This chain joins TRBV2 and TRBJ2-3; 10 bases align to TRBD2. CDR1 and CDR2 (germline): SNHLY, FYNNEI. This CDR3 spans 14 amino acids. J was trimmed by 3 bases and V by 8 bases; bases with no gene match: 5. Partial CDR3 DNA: TGTGCCAGCCGTCTAGCGGGAGTGACAGATACG. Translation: CASRLAGVTDT. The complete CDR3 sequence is CASRLAGVTDTQYF.

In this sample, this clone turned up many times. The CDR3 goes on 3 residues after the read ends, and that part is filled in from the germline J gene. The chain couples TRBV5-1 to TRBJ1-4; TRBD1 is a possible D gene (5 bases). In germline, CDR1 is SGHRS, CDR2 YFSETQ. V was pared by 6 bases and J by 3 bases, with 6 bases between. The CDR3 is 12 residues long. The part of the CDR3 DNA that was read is TGCGCCAGCACCAGGGCTAATGAAAAA. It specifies CASTRANEK. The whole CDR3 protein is CASTRANEKLFF. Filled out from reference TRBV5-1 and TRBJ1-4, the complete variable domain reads KAGVTQTPRYLIKTRGQQVTLSCSPISGHRSVSWYQQTPGQGLQFLFEYFSETQRNKGNFPGRFSGRQFSNSRSEMNVSTLELGDSALYLCASTRANEKLFFGSGTQLSVL.

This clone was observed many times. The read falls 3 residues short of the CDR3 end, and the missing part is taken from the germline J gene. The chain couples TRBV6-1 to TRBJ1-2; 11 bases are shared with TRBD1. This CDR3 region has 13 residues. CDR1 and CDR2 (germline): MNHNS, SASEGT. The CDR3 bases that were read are TGTGCCAGCAGTGGGACAGGGGGCTGGGGC. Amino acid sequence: CASSGTGGWG. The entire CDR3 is CASSGTGGWGYTF.

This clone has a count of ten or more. The covered CDR3 bases are TGCAGCGTTGAGAGCCCGGGACAGGGGGCTACTGGC. Amino acids: CSVESPGQGATG. The CDR3 in its entirety is CSVESPGQGATGYTF. V and J are TRBV29-1 and TRBJ1-2, with TRBD1 matching over 12 bases. The CDR3 goes on 3 residues after the read ends, and that part is filled in from the germline J gene. CDR1 and CDR2 from the germline V gene are SQVTM and ANQGSEA. The ends lost 3 bases at V and 7 bases at J; junction bases unmatched: 9. CDR3 length equals 15 residues.

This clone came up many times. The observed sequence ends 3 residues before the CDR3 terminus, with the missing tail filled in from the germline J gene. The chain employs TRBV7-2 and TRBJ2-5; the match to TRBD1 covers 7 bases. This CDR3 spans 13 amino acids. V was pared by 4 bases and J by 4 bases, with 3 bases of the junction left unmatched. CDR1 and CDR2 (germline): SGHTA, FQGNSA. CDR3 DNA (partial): TGTGCCAGCAGCTCGACAGGGTTAGAGACC. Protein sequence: CASSSTGLET. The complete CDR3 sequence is CASSSTGLETQYF.

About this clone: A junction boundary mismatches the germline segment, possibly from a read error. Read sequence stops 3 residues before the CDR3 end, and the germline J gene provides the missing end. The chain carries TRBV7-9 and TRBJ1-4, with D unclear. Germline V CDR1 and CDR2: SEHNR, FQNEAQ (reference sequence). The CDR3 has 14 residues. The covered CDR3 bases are TGTTCCAGCAGCTCTACCAGAGGAGGGGAAAAA. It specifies CSSSSTRGGEK. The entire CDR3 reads CSSSSTRGGEKLFF.

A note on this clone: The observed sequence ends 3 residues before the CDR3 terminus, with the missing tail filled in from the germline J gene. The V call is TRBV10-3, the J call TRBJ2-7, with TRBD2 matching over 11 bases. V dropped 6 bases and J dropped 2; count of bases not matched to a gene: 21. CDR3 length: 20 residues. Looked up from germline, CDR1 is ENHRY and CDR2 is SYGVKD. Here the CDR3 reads CAISRIIPGLAATSTYEQYF. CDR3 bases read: TGTGCCATCAGCCGAATTATTCCGGGACTAGCGGCTACCAGTACCTACGAG.

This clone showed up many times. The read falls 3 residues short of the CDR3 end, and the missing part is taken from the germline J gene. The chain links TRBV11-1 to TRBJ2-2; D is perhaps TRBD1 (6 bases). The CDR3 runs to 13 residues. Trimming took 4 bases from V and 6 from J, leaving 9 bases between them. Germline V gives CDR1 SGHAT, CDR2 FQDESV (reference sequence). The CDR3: CASSSQGPGELFF. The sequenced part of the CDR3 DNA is TGTGCCAGCAGCTCACAGGGTCCCGGGGAG.

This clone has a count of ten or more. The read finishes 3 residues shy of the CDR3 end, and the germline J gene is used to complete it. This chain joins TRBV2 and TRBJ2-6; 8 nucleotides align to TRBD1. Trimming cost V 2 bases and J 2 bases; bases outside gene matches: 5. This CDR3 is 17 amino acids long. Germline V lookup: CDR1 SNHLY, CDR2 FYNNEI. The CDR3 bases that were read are TGTGCCAGCAGTGAATGGTCAGGGGGCGCTGGGGCCAACGTC. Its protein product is CASSEWSGGAGANV. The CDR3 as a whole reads CASSEWSGGAGANVLTF.

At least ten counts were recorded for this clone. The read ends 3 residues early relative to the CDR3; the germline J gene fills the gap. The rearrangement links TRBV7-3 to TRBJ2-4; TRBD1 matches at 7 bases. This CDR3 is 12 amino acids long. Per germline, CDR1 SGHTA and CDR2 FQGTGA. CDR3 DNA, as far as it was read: TGTGCCAGCAGCCTCGACAGGGATGCT. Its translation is CASSLDRDA. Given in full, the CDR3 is CASSLDRDAQYF.